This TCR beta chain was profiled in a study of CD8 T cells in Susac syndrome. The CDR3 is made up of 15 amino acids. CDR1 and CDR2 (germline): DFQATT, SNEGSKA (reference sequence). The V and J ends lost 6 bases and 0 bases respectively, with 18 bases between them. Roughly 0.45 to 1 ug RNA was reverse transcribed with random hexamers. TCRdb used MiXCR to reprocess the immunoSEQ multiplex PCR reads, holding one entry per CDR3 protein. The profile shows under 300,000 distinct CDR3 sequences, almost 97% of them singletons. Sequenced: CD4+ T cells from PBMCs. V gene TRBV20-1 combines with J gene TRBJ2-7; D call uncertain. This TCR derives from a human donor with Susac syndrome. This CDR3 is CSALGQSRASYEQYF. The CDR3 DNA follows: TGCAGTGCCCTTGGCCAATCAAGAGCCTCCTACGAGCAGTACTTC.